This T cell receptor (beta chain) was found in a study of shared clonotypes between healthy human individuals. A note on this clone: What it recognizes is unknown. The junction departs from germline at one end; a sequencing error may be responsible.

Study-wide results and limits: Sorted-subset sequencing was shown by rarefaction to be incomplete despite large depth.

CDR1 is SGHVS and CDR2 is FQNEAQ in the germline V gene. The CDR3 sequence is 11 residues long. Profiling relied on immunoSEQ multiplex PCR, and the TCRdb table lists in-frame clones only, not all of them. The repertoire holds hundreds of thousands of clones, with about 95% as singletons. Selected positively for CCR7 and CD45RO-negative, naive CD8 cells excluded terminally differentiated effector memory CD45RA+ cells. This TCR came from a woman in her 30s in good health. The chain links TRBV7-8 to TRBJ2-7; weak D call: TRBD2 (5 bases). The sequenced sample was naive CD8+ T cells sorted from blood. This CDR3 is CASSLAEERYF. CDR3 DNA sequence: TGTGCCAGCAGCTTAGCGGAGGAGCGGTACTTC.